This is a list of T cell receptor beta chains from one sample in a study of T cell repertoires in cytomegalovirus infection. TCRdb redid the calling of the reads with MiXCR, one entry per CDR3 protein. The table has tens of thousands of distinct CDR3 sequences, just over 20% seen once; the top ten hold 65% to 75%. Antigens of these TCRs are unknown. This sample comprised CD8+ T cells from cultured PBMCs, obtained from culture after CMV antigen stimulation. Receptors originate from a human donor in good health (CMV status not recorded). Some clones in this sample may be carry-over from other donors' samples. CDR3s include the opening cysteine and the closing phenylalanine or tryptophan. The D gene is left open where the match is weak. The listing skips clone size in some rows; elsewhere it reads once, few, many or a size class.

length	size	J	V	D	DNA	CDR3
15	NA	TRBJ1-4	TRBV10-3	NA	TGTGCCATCAGTGAGAAGGGGCAGACTAATGAAAAACTGTTTTTT	CAISEKGQTNEKLFF
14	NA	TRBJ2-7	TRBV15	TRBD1	TGTGCCACCAGCATCTCGACAGGGCAGCTCGAGCAGTACTTC	CATSISTGQLEQYF
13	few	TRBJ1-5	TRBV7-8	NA	TGTGCCAGCAGCTTTCGGGGCGGCCAGCCCCAGCATTTT	CASSFRGGQPQHF
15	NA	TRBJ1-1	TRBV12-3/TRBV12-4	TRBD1	TGTGCCAGCAGTTTATTCGGTCCCGGGACAGGGGAAGCTTTCTTT	CASSLFGPGTGEAFF
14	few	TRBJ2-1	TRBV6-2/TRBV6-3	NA	TGTGCCAGCAGTTACGGACCGGAATACAATGAGCAGTTCTTC	CASSYGPEYNEQFF
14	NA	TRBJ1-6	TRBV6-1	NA	TGTGCCAGCAGTACCCGGGTCTTCCCCGGAGCCCTCCACTTT	CASSTRVFPGALHF
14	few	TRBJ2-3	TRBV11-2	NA	TGTGCCAGCAGCGGAGGGGGCGGGGTAGATACGCAGTATTTT	CASSGGGGVDTQYF
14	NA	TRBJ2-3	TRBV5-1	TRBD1	TGCGCCAGCAGCTTGAGGCAGGGGGTATATACGCAGTATTTT	CASSLRQGVYTQYF
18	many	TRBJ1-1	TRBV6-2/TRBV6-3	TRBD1	TGTGCCAGCAGTTACTCGATGGGACAGGGACATCAGAACACTGAAGCTTTCTTT	CASSYSMGQGHQNTEAFF
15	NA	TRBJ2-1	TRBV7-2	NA	TGTGCCAGCAGCCAACGGGGGGCCCGCGGGGGTGAGCAGTTCTTC	CASSQRGARGGEQFF
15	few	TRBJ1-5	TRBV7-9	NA	TGTGCCAGCAGCTTGGGGGCCGGGGAAGGTCAGCCCCAGCATTTT	CASSLGAGEGQPQHF
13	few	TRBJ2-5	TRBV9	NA	TGTGCCAGCAGCGTAAGGACCCAAGAGACCCAGTACTTC	CASSVRTQETQYF
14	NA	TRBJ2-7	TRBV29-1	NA	TGCAGCGTTGAAGATAATGGGGGATCCTACGAGCAGTACTTC	CSVEDNGGSYEQYF
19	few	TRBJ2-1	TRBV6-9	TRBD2	TGTGCCAGCCCCCTGGTAATAGCGGGGGGCCAGCGTACCTACAATGAGCAGTTCTTC	CASPLVIAGGQRTYNEQFF
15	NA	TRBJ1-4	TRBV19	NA	TGTGCCAGTCTCCAAGCGGGAGAGCCGAATGAAAAACTGTTTTTT	CASLQAGEPNEKLFF
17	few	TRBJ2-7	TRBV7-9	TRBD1	TGTGCCAGCAGCCCCTCCCGGACAGGGAAAACCGCCTACGAGCAGTACTTC	CASSPSRTGKTAYEQYF
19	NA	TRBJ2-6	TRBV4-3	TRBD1	TGCGCCAGCAGCCACGGGGGACAGGGATTTGTGTCTGGGGCCAACGTCCTGACTTTC	CASSHGGQGFVSGANVLTF
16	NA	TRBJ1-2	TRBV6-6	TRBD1	TGTGCCAGCAGTTCTATGGCTAAGGGACAGGGGGATGGCTACACCTTC	CASSSMAKGQGDGYTF